The rows below give T cell receptor beta chains drawn from one sample of a study of T-cell memory formation after mild COVID-19. TCRdb redid the calling of the 5' RACE reads with MiXCR, one entry per CDR3 protein. The repertoire holds roughly 200,000 distinct CDR3 sequences, with 9% to 10% as singletons. Sequenced input: PBMCs or a T cell subset sorted from them (not recorded which). These TCRs come from a man aged 18 to 30 who had mild COVID-19 (a few samples of this study predate the infection). Cell type and time point are not known. Each CDR3 is given with its conserved first and last residue.

v_gene: TRBV20-1; j_gene: TRBJ1-4; CDR3aa: CSARDGGTNEKLFF
v_gene: TRBV6-2/TRBV6-3; j_gene: TRBJ1-5; CDR3aa: CASSYGGQGQPQHF
v_gene: TRBV11-2; j_gene: TRBJ1-6; CDR3aa: CASSRTPRNSPLHF
v_gene: TRBV7-8; j_gene: TRBJ1-5; CDR3aa: CARSLEGQPQHF
v_gene: TRBV10-3; j_gene: TRBJ1-6; CDR3aa: CAISDRARDRSSPLHF
v_gene: TRBV5-1; j_gene: TRBJ2-5; CDR3aa: CASSSGPGLARETQYF
v_gene: TRBV7-8; j_gene: TRBJ1-5; CDR3aa: CASSGSRTGGSNQPQHF
v_gene: TRBV4-3; j_gene: TRBJ2-3; CDR3aa: CASSQGWLGDTQYF
v_gene: TRBV2; j_gene: TRBJ2-2; CDR3aa: CASSILAGTGELFF
v_gene: TRBV11-2; j_gene: TRBJ2-2; CDR3aa: CASSVRSRQSPGELFF
v_gene: TRBV7-3; j_gene: TRBJ1-2; CDR3aa: CASSLSPGLYGYTF
v_gene: TRBV7-9; j_gene: TRBJ1-6; CDR3aa: CASSIFGGLGSPLHF
v_gene: TRBV7-3; j_gene: TRBJ2-1; CDR3aa: CASSPTGDPLYNEQFF
v_gene: TRBV30; j_gene: TRBJ2-7; CDR3aa: CAWSQGVRYEQYF
v_gene: TRBV11-2; j_gene: TRBJ2-1; CDR3aa: CASSLGMGTSSYNEQFF
v_gene: TRBV6-5; j_gene: TRBJ2-5; CDR3aa: CASSAQVRETQYF
v_gene: TRBV4-3; j_gene: TRBJ1-1; CDR3aa: CASSQNRGYEAFF
v_gene: TRBV12-3/TRBV12-4; j_gene: TRBJ2-5; CDR3aa: CASSLDSYQETQYF
v_gene: TRBV5-1; j_gene: TRBJ2-5; CDR3aa: CASSPGQGGTQETQYF
v_gene: TRBV20-1; j_gene: TRBJ2-5; CDR3aa: CSARAGGFQETQYF
v_gene: TRBV9; j_gene: TRBJ1-4; CDR3aa: CASSVGGSDEKLFF
v_gene: TRBV7-2; j_gene: TRBJ2-5; CDR3aa: CASSLVPGLRQETQYF
v_gene: TRBV12-3/TRBV12-4; j_gene: TRBJ1-2; CDR3aa: CASSLGRGRHGYTF
v_gene: TRBV6-5; j_gene: TRBJ2-5; CDR3aa: CASGSPETQYF
v_gene: TRBV5-5; j_gene: TRBJ1-1; CDR3aa: CASRAEVNTEAFF
v_gene: TRBV6-5; j_gene: TRBJ1-2; CDR3aa: CASSPQGAGYTF
v_gene: TRBV11-2; j_gene: TRBJ1-1; CDR3aa: CASSFPRGVRAFF
v_gene: TRBV7-9; j_gene: TRBJ1-1; CDR3aa: CASSLARGQLKIMNTEAFF
v_gene: TRBV6-5; j_gene: TRBJ2-4; CDR3aa: CASRKDFSANIQYF
v_gene: TRBV2; j_gene: TRBJ2-3; CDR3aa: CASSEAGARSDTQYF
v_gene: TRBV20-1; j_gene: TRBJ2-7; CDR3aa: CSARDSSGAYEQYF
v_gene: TRBV7-3; j_gene: TRBJ2-4; CDR3aa: CASSPGQGWDIQYF
v_gene: TRBV5-5; j_gene: TRBJ2-6; CDR3aa: CASRVDGANVLTF